This is a list of T cell receptor beta chains from one sample in a study of pediatric ulcerative colitis. Sequencing used immunoSEQ multiplex PCR; TCRdb keeps in-frame clones, though not all of them. The sample holds 13,000 to 15,000 clones; about 87% are singletons and the top ten take approximately 1%. The specimen was blood. The receptors originated from a boy between 10 and 17 years old with moderate ulcerative colitis. Each CDR3 is given with its conserved first and last residue. Fields, in order: V gene, clone size, J gene, D gene, CDR3 protein, CDR3 DNA. A D gene is named only where the DNA matches it firmly. Clone size, where shown, is once, few, many, or a class for clones that have expanded.

>TRBV4-1|.|TRBJ2-7|.
CASSQDQVNGPYEQYF
TGCGCCAGCAGCCAAGATCAGGTTAACGGTCCCTACGAGCAGTACTTC
>TRBV27|.|TRBJ2-6|TRBD2
CASSLTSGGSGANVLTF
TGTGCCAGCAGTTTGACTAGCGGGGGGTCTGGGGCCAACGTCCTGACTTTC
>TRBV10-3|.|TRBJ2-7|.
CAIKLASSEQYF
TGTGCCATCAAACTAGCTTCAAGCGAGCAGTACTTC
>TRBV28|.|TRBJ2-7|TRBD2
CASSFGGGLYEQYF
TGTGCCAGCAGTTTCGGCGGGGGGCTCTACGAGCAGTACTTC
>TRBV2|.|TRBJ1-5|TRBD1
CASSETGGQPQHF
TGTGCCAGCAGTGAAACAGGGGGTCAGCCCCAGCATTTT
>TRBV9|.|TRBJ2-7|TRBD2
CASGPGGYEQYF
TGTGCCAGCGGGCCGGGGGGCTACGAGCAGTACTTC
>TRBV5-5|.|TRBJ1-5|.
CASSSPPQPQHF
TGTGCCAGCAGCTCCCCCCCCCAGCCCCAGCATTTT
>TRBV6-5|.|TRBJ2-1|.
CASSYEGGGYGEQFF
TGTGCCAGCAGTTACGAGGGGGGCGGTTATGGTGAGCAGTTCTTC
>TRBV6-5|.|TRBJ1-6|TRBD1
CASSYAGTGGRSPLHF
TGTGCCAGCAGTTACGCAGGGACAGGGGGTAGGTCACCCCTCCACTTT
>TRBV18|.|TRBJ2-1|TRBD1
CASSPPGMAGGSYNEQFF
TGTGCCAGCTCACCACCGGGTATGGCAGGGGGATCCTACAATGAGCAGTTCTTC
>TRBV28|once|TRBJ1-5|.
CASSLPQANQPQHF
TGTGCCAGCAGTTTGCCCCAGGCAAATCAGCCCCAGCATTTT
>TRBV5-4|.|TRBJ2-5|TRBD1
CASSRGQGVETQYF
TGTGCCAGCAGCCGTGGACAGGGCGTAGAGACCCAGTACTTC
>TRBV4-1|once|TRBJ1-2|.
CASSQEGDSRLYGYTF
TGCGCCAGCAGCCAAGAGGGAGACAGTCGACTTTATGGCTACACCTTC
>TRBV6-5|.|TRBJ1-5|TRBD1
CASSRQGANQPQHF
TGTGCCAGCAGTCGACAGGGGGCCAATCAGCCCCAGCATTTT
>TRBV28|.|TRBJ1-1|TRBD1
CASMDRGARAFF
TGTGCCAGCATGGACAGGGGGGCGCGAGCTTTCTTT
>TRBV5-1|.|TRBJ1-2|.
CASSLSEGPFYGYTF
TGCGCCAGCAGCTTGTCGGAGGGCCCCTTCTATGGCTACACCTTC
>TRBV10-3|.|TRBJ1-1|.
CANGQQNTEAFF
TGTGCCAACGGACAGCAGAACACTGAAGCTTTCTTT
>TRBV2|.|TRBJ1-5|.
CASSDNGNQPQHF
TGTGCCAGCTCAGATAACGGCAATCAGCCCCAGCATTTT
>TRBV27|once|TRBJ1-2|.
CASRGSSYGYTF
TGTGCCAGCAGAGGGAGTAGCTATGGCTACACCTTC
>TRBV4-1|.|TRBJ2-3|TRBD2
CASSQLAGVTQYF
TGCGCCAGCAGCCAATTGGCGGGGGTTACGCAGTATTTT
>TRBV18|.|TRBJ2-7|.
CASSPRPYEQYF
TGTGCCAGCTCACCAAGACCCTACGAGCAGTACTTC
>TRBV7-9|.|TRBJ2-5|.
CASSPGTNWETQYF
TGTGCCAGCAGCCCCGGAACGAATTGGGAGACCCAGTACTTC
>TRBV15|.|TRBJ1-1|TRBD1
CATRTGMNTEAFF
TGTGCCACCAGGACAGGGATGAACACTGAAGCTTTCTTT
>TRBV6-5|.|TRBJ1-4|TRBD1
CASSPRGRWEKLFF
TGTGCCAGCAGTCCCAGGGGGCGATGGGAAAAACTGTTTTTT
>TRBV4-2|.|TRBJ1-5|.
CASSQDEKGARSNQPQHF
TGTGCCAGCAGCCAAGATGAAAAAGGGGCACGGAGCAATCAGCCCCAGCATTTT
>TRBV19|.|TRBJ1-2|TRBD1
CASSPGGYGYTF
TGTGCCAGTAGCCCAGGGGGCTATGGCTACACCTTC
>TRBV6-1|.|TRBJ1-2|.
CASSETGGEAYGYTF
TGTGCCAGCAGTGAAACAGGCGGCGAGGCCTATGGCTACACCTTC
>TRBV7-9|.|TRBJ2-2|.
CASSPRGDGELFF
TGTGCCAGCAGCCCTAGGGGTGACGGGGAGCTGTTTTTT
>TRBV11-2|.|TRBJ2-2|.
CASSTPPELAGELFF
TGTGCCAGCAGCACACCTCCTGAATTGGCCGGGGAGCTGTTTTTT
>TRBV9|once|TRBJ2-3|.
CASSGGAFSAGRDTQYF
TGTGCCAGCAGCGGAGGGGCCTTCAGCGCGGGCCGAGATACGCAGTATTTT
>TRBV6-5|once|TRBJ1-1|.
CASRVTGAGEAFF
TGTGCCAGCAGGGTAACGGGGGCGGGTGAAGCTTTCTTT
>TRBV19|.|TRBJ2-2|TRBD2
CASTQRGDTGELFF
TGTGCCAGTACCCAGCGGGGGGACACCGGGGAGCTGTTTTTT
>TRBV7-3|.|TRBJ2-1|.
CASSLSGGGRGVNNEQFF
TGTGCCAGCAGCTTAAGTGGTGGTGGGCGGGGAGTCAACAATGAGCAGTTCTTC
>TRBV6-5|.|TRBJ1-4|TRBD1
CASSYGTGSNEKLFF
TGTGCCAGCAGTTACGGGACAGGGAGTAATGAAAAACTGTTTTTT
>TRBV11-2|.|TRBJ1-5|.
CASSLEEGMGQPQHF
TGTGCCAGCAGCCTAGAAGAGGGTATGGGTCAGCCCCAGCATTTT
>TRBV7-2|.|TRBJ2-7|.
CASSTSYGPYEQYF
TGTGCCAGCAGCACTAGCTACGGCCCCTACGAGCAGTACTTC
>TRBV7-2|.|TRBJ2-1|TRBD2
CASSSTGTRVNEQFF
TGTGCCAGCAGCTCTACCGGGACTAGGGTGAATGAGCAGTTCTTC
>TRBV5-1|.|TRBJ2-7|.
CASSLEVTRSPLSSYEQYF
TGCGCCAGCAGCTTGGAGGTGACTAGGAGCCCCCTGAGCTCCTACGAGCAGTACTTC
>TRBV15|.|TRBJ1-1|.
CATSTGGWVRADDGAEAFF
TGTGCCACCAGCACGGGGGGTTGGGTCAGGGCGGACGACGGTGCTGAAGCTTTCTTT
>TRBV27|.|TRBJ2-2|TRBD2
CASSPGTSLEELFF
TGTGCCAGCAGTCCCGGGACTAGTCTCGAGGAGCTGTTTTTT
>TRBV29-1|.|TRBJ2-1|.
CSVVGGDGFNEQFF
TGCAGCGTTGTTGGCGGGGATGGGTTTAATGAGCAGTTCTTC
>TRBV15|.|TRBJ1-2|.
CATSRVGYGYTF
TGCGCCACCAGCAGAGTTGGCTATGGCTACACCTTC
>TRBV21-1|.|TRBJ2-1|.
CASSRFLWQGEQFF
TGTGCCAGCAGTCGGTTTCTCTGGCAGGGTGAGCAGTTCTTC
>TRBV6-1|.|TRBJ2-5|.
CASSEMGSTTGTQYF
TGTGCCAGCAGTGAGATGGGCAGTACCACTGGGACCCAGTACTTC
>TRBV4-1|.|TRBJ1-4|.
CASSQGFLGRVGTTNEKLFF
TGCGCCAGCAGCCAAGGGTTTTTGGGCAGGGTAGGGACAACTAATGAAAAACTGTTTTTT
>TRBV27|.|TRBJ2-3|TRBD2
CASSFRLAGSTDTQYF
TGTGCCAGCAGTTTCCGGCTAGCGGGAAGCACAGATACGCAGTATTTT
>TRBV28|.|TRBJ2-5|TRBD2
CASSLAGTSGQETQYF
TGTGCCAGCAGTTTGGCAGGGACTAGTGGCCAAGAGACCCAGTACTTC
>TRBV28|.|TRBJ2-1|TRBD2
CASSMTSGVYNEQFF
TGTGCCAGCAGTATGACTAGCGGGGTCTACAATGAGCAGTTCTTC
>TRBV28|.|TRBJ1-2|.
CASSSYKGGDGYTF
TGTGCCAGCAGTTCCTACAAGGGGGGTGATGGCTACACCTTC
>TRBV5-1|once|TRBJ1-2|TRBD1
CATRGQAGGDGYTF
TGCGCCACCAGAGGACAGGCCGGTGGAGATGGCTACACCTTC
>TRBV10-3|.|TRBJ2-7|TRBD2
CAISSGSGTYEQYF
TGTGCCATCAGTAGCGGGAGTGGGACCTACGAGCAGTACTTC
>TRBV2|.|TRBJ2-7|.
CASSEFAGAYEQYF
TGTGCCAGCAGTGAATTCGCAGGGGCCTACGAGCAGTACTTC